These 21 T cell receptor beta chains came from one sample sequenced in a study of blood T cell repertoires in COVID-19. The data were produced by immunoSEQ multiplex PCR, yet TCRdb's version contains in-frame clones alone and is incomplete. The profile shows about 300,000 clones, more than 85% of them singletons. Sequenced input: peripheral blood. The source is a man between 65 and 85 years old with acute or convalescent COVID-19.

This clone has just a few counts. The CDR3 sequence: CAGAGNEQFF. The CDR3 nucleotides are TGTGCGGGGGCGGGCAATGAGCAGTTCTTC. J is TRBJ2-1 and V is TRBV2; D might be TRBD1 (6 bases). Germline V gene sequence: CDR1 SNHLY, CDR2 FYNNEI. The CDR3 length is 10 residues.

The rearrangement joins TRBV2 to TRBJ1-5; 7 nucleotides match TRBD1. Germline CDR1 and CDR2: SNHLY and FYNNEI. V was clipped by 3 bases and J by 4 bases; unmatched bases: 6. The CDR3 contains 15 residues. The CDR3 DNA reads as TGTGCCAGCAGTGACGGCAGGGGGGTTAATCAGCCCCAGCATTTT. Protein: CASSDGRGVNQPQHF.

J is TRBJ2-1 and V is TRBV6-6, with a tentative D call TRBD2 (5 bases). In germline, CDR1 is MNHNY, CDR2 SVGAGI (reference sequence). The CDR3 is 11 residues long. Trimming cost V 6 bases and J 12 bases, with 12 bases left between them. The CDR3 here is CASRSRAGQFF. The CDR3 DNA sequence: TGTGCCAGCAGATCGAGGGCCGGGCAGTTCTTC.

The V gene is TRBV28, the J gene TRBJ2-3; no clear D. V gave up 3 bases and J gave up 2 bases, with 15 bases separating them. The CDR3 has 16 amino acids. Germline V lookup: CDR1 MDHEN, CDR2 SYDVKM. CDR3 in amino acids: CASSLMLDFNTDTQYF. The CDR3 DNA reads as TGTGCCAGCAGTTTGATGCTAGATTTTAACACAGATACGCAGTATTTT.

J is TRBJ1-1 and V is TRBV28; D possibly corresponds to TRBD1 (5 bases). With 7 bases removed from V and 6 bases from J, the gap between germline ends came to 15 bases. CDR1 and CDR2 from the germline V gene are MDHEN and SYDVKM. The CDR3 runs to 13 residues. The CDR3 DNA follows: TGTGCCAGCAAGACGGGGGTCTCGGCTGAAGCTTTCTTT. Amino acid sequence: CASKTGVSAEAFF.

The chain's CDR3 is CASSLVGLGLNTEAFF. The CDR3 coding sequence is TGTGCCAGCAGCTTGGTGGGTTTGGGGCTGAACACTGAAGCTTTCTTT. The chain links TRBV5-8 to TRBJ1-1, with a weak D call TRBD1 (5 bases). In germline, CDR1 is SGHTS, CDR2 YDEGEE. The CDR3 has 16 residues. V lost 0 bases and J 0 bases, leaving 12 bases between the germline ends.

The genes are TRBV30 and TRBJ1-6, with D perhaps matching TRBD1 (5 bases). The CDR3 contains 13 residues. Germline CDR1 GTSNPN, CDR2 SVGIG (reference sequence). Trimming left V 8 bases short and J 8 bases short, with 16 bases between. The CDR3 protein is CALGLDIYSPLHF. The CDR3 DNA reads TGTGCCCTAGGGTTGGACATTTATTCACCCCTCCACTTT.

The rearrangement joins TRBV4-3 to TRBJ2-5; 10 nucleotides match TRBD1. With V trimmed by 1 base and J by 4 bases, 9 bases remained unmatched. CDR1 is LGHNA and CDR2 is YSLEER in the germline V gene. The CDR3 is 17 amino acids. CDR3 DNA: TGCGCCAGCAGCCAAGGGGCTCGACAGGGGGCGGGAGAGACCCAGTACTTC. Translated, it gives CASSQGARQGAGETQYF.

This chain uses TRBV6-5 with TRBJ1-4; D is unclear. Trimming left V 6 bases short and J 0 bases short, with 8 bases between. The CDR3 has 14 residues. Germline CDR1 is MNHEY and CDR2 is SVGAGI. The CDR3 spells CASRADTTNEKLFF. The CDR3 DNA sequence: TGTGCCAGCAGGGCAGATACAACTAATGAAAAACTGTTTTTT.

This clone has just one count. The V call is TRBV18, the J call TRBJ1-5; maybe TRBD1 (6 bases). There are 18 residues in the CDR3. The V end lost 3 bases, the J end lost 0 bases, and 18 bases lay between the germline ends. Germline V lookup: CDR1 KGHSH, CDR2 LQKENI. This CDR3 reads CASSPQGHGPYSNQPQHF. The CDR3 nucleotides read TGTGCCAGCTCACCCCAGGGACACGGACCTTATAGCAATCAGCCCCAGCATTTT.

The CDR3 bases are TGCGCCAGCAGCCTCCGGTCTAGCGGGCAAGATGAGCAGTTCTTC. Its translation: CASSLRSSGQDEQFF. V usage is TRBV4-3 and J usage is TRBJ2-1, with 8 nucleotides matching TRBD2. Trimming took 4 bases from V and 8 from J; bases not matched to a gene: 10. The germline gives CDR1 LGHNA, CDR2 YSLEER. There are 15 residues in the CDR3.

The V call is TRBV10-2, the J call TRBJ1-3; D is unclear. The length of the CDR3 is 13 residues. Trimming shortened V by 3 bases and J by 3 bases, and 6 bases separated the two germline ends. Germline-derived CDR1 and CDR2 are WSHSY and SAAADI. The CDR3, as DNA: TGCGCCAGCAGTGATAGGAGTGGAAACACCATATATTTT. Protein product: CASSDRSGNTIYF.

J is TRBJ2-1 and V is TRBV29-1; 9 bases agree with TRBD1. Looked up from germline, CDR1 is SQVTM and CDR2 is ANQGSEA. Germline trimming cut 6 bases from V and 2 bases from J; bases unmatched to any gene: 5. This CDR3 region has 14 residues. In nucleotides, the CDR3 is TGCAGCGTGGGGAGGGACAGGGCCTACAATGAGCAGTTCTTC. It yields the protein CSVGRDRAYNEQFF.

The rearrangement uses TRBV28 and TRBJ1-3; 8 bases match TRBD1. CDR1 and CDR2 (germline): MDHEN, SYDVKM. The junction had 7 bases not matched to a gene; V was cut back by 5 bases and J by 7 bases. This CDR3 comprises 14 residues. CDR3 nucleotide sequence: TGTGCCAGCAGTCCAATAACAGGGGGGAACACCATATATTTT. Protein sequence: CASSPITGGNTIYF.

The rearrangement joins TRBV29-1 to TRBJ1-3; 10 bases line up with TRBD1. Germline V gene lookup returns CDR1 SQVTM and CDR2 ANQGSEA. This CDR3 has 16 amino acids. Losses at the gene ends were 7 bases for V and 2 bases for J; bases not matched to a gene: 11. In DNA, the CDR3 is TGCAGCGCGTACCGCTCCGGGACAGGGGCTGGAAACACCATATATTTT. Translating it yields CSAYRSGTGAGNTIYF.

J is TRBJ1-1 and V is TRBV2; D might be TRBD1 (5 bases). The CDR3 extends over 15 amino acids. Trimming pared 1 base from V and 3 bases from J, leaving 12 bases between. Germline assignment: CDR1 SNHLY and CDR2 FYNNEI. For the CDR3, the DNA is TGTGCCAGCAGTGAAGGCCTCGGCAGGGACACTGAAGCTTTCTTT. The encoded protein is CASSEGLGRDTEAFF.

The chain couples TRBV12-3 or TRBV12-4 to TRBJ1-4; D uncertain. The CDR3 extends over 13 amino acids. The ends were cut back, 3 bases at V and 3 bases at J, with 5 bases in the middle. The CDR3 is CASSFGANEKLFF. The CDR3 region has the DNA TGTGCCAGCAGTTTCGGGGCTAATGAAAAACTGTTTTTT.

The J gene is TRBJ1-5, the V gene TRBV7-9; weak D call: TRBD1 (5 bases). Trimming took off 6 bases at V and 3 bases at J, with 12 bases between the two ends. Per the germline V gene, CDR1 is SEHNR and CDR2 is FQNEAQ (reference sequence). CDR3 length: 14 amino acids. CDR3 in DNA: TGTGCCAGCAGTTCAGGGTGGGTCAATCAGCCCCAGCATTTT. It encodes CASSSGWVNQPQHF.

The chain combines TRBV24-1 with TRBJ1-2; D is ambiguous. The CDR3 totals 13 residues. From germline, CDR1 is KGHDR and CDR2 SFDVKD. Trimming shortened V by 3 bases and J by 5 bases, and 9 bases separated the two germline ends. CDR3 amino acids: CATSDQAGYGYTF. The CDR3, as DNA: TGTGCCACCAGTGATCAGGCAGGTTATGGCTACACCTTC.

The chain couples TRBV28 to TRBJ1-1; 11 bases fit TRBD1. The V segment lost 5 bases and the J segment 4 bases; nucleotides outside the gene matches: 6. Germline V CDR1 and CDR2: MDHEN, SYDVKM. CDR3 size: 15 residues. CDR3 residues: CASSPTGQGGTEAFF. CDR3 sequence (DNA): TGTGCCAGCAGTCCTACGGGACAGGGGGGCACTGAAGCTTTCTTT.

The rearrangement uses TRBV28 and TRBJ1-6; D is possibly TRBD1 (6 bases). CDR1 is MDHEN and CDR2 is SYDVKM in the germline V gene. The V end was cut by 7 bases, the J end by 7 bases, with 17 bases between. The CDR3 loop spans 15 amino acids. CDR3: CASNSLGGQNSPLHF. CDR3 nucleotides: TGTGCCAGCAACTCTCTGGGGGGGCAAAATTCACCCCTCCACTTT.